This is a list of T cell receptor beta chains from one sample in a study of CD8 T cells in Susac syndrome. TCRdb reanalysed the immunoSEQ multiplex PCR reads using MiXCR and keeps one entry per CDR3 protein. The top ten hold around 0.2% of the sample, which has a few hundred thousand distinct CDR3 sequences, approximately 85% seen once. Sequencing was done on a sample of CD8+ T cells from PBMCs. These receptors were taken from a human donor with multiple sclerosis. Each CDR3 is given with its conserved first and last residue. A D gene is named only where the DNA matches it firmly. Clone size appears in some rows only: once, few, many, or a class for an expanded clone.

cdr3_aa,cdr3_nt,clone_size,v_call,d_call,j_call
CASSLSTREGLGTQYF,TGTGCCAGCAGTTTATCCACGCGGGAGGGCCTTGGGACCCAGTACTTC,NA,TRBV27,TRBD2,TRBJ2-5
CASSVVNNEQFF,TGTGCCAGCAGCGTAGTTAACAATGAGCAGTTCTTC,NA,TRBV9,NA,TRBJ2-1
CASSHLTRWGTTTNEKLFF,TGTGCCAGCAGCCACCTCACCCGGTGGGGGACTACAACTAATGAAAAACTGTTTTTT,NA,TRBV3-1,NA,TRBJ1-4
CAWSVPGANVLTF,TGTGCCTGGAGTGTACCCGGGGCCAACGTCCTGACTTTC,NA,TRBV30,NA,TRBJ2-6
CASSLFRGNDNQPQHF,TGTGCCAGCAGTTTATTTCGAGGGAACGACAATCAGCCCCAGCATTTT,NA,TRBV27,NA,TRBJ1-5
CASSVPGLAGLRGETQYF,TGTGCCAGCAGCGTACCGGGACTAGCGGGGCTTAGGGGTGAGACCCAGTACTTC,NA,TRBV3-1,TRBD2,TRBJ2-5
CASSEGSENEAFF,TGTGCCAGCAGTGAAGGCTCTGAAAATGAAGCTTTCTTT,NA,TRBV25-1,NA,TRBJ1-1
CATSDSDSNTEAFF,TGTGCCACCAGTGATTCGGACTCGAACACTGAAGCTTTCTTT,NA,TRBV24-1,NA,TRBJ1-1
CASSLAASGSTDTQYF,TGTGCCAGCAGTTTAGCTGCTAGCGGTAGCACAGATACGCAGTATTTT,NA,TRBV12-3/TRBV12-4,TRBD2,TRBJ2-3
CASSRQRLVNYNEQFF,TGTGCCAGCAGCCGACAGCGACTAGTTAACTACAATGAGCAGTTCTTC,NA,TRBV7-8,NA,TRBJ2-1
CASSESPLFTDTQYF,TGCGCCAGCAGTGAGTCGCCCCTCTTCACAGATACGCAGTATTTT,NA,TRBV10-2,NA,TRBJ2-3
CASSLADSNQPQHF,TGTGCCAGCAGCTTAGCGGATAGCAATCAGCCCCAGCATTTT,NA,TRBV7-8,NA,TRBJ1-5
CASSLNREGATNEKLFF,TGTGCCAGCAGCTTGAACAGGGAGGGAGCAACTAATGAAAAACTGTTTTTT,NA,TRBV7-9,NA,TRBJ1-4
CASSSTLGEETQYF,TGCGCCAGCAGCTCAACCTTGGGGGAGGAGACCCAGTACTTC,NA,TRBV5-1,NA,TRBJ2-5
CASSPLSGWDTGELFF,TGTGCCAGCAGCCCCCTAAGTGGCTGGGACACCGGGGAGCTGTTTTTT,few,TRBV6-1,NA,TRBJ2-2
CASSLGSPPQHF,TGTGCCAGTAGTTTGGGGAGTCCGCCCCAGCATTTT,NA,TRBV19,NA,TRBJ1-5
CASSEVGGLVSYEQYF,TGTGCCAGCAGTGAGGTCGGGGGACTGGTCTCCTACGAGCAGTACTTC,NA,TRBV2,NA,TRBJ2-7
CATSDHTLGGYTF,TGTGCCACCAGTGATCACACCCTAGGGGGCTACACCTTC,NA,TRBV24-1,NA,TRBJ1-2
CASSIAGIFNQPQHF,TGTGCCAGTAGTATAGCCGGGATCTTCAATCAGCCCCAGCATTTT,NA,TRBV19,NA,TRBJ1-5
CASSYRAAPHSYTF,TGTGCCAGCAGTTACCGAGCAGCCCCCCATAGCTACACCTTC,once,TRBV6-5,NA,TRBJ1-2
CASSLARTDYNEQFF,TGTGCCAGCAGCTTAGCTCGGACAGACTACAATGAGCAGTTCTTC,NA,TRBV7-2,NA,TRBJ2-1
CASSVGQGLGEQYF,TGTGCCAGCAGTGTGGGACAGGGGTTGGGCGAGCAGTACTTC,NA,TRBV6-1,TRBD1,TRBJ2-7
CASSDMLAQGLREQYF,TGTGCCAGCAGCGACATGCTCGCGCAGGGACTTCGCGAGCAGTACTTC,NA,TRBV7-9,NA,TRBJ2-7
CASSSRDTQYF,TGTGCCAGCAGCTCGCGGGATACGCAGTATTTT,NA,TRBV7-9,NA,TRBJ2-3
CASSQLRRAYEQYF,TGTGCCAGCTCACAACTCCGAAGGGCCTACGAGCAGTACTTC,NA,TRBV18,NA,TRBJ2-7
CASRPPQAGSYNEQFF,TGTGCCAGCAGACCGCCCCAGGCAGGCTCCTACAATGAGCAGTTCTTC,NA,TRBV7-9,NA,TRBJ2-1
CASSSRDPLNEQFF,TGTGCCAGCAGCTCCCGGGACCCGCTGAATGAGCAGTTCTTC,once,TRBV5-8,NA,TRBJ2-1
CASSFMREETQYF,TGTGCCAGCAGTTTTATGAGGGAGGAGACCCAGTACTTC,NA,TRBV28,NA,TRBJ2-5
CASSPRSRDEQYF,TGTGCCAGCAGCCCTAGGTCCCGGGACGAGCAGTACTTC,NA,TRBV5-4,NA,TRBJ2-7
CASSQVIGELGFQETQYF,TGTGCCAGCAGCCAAGTAATCGGGGAACTCGGGTTTCAAGAGACCCAGTACTTC,NA,TRBV3-1,NA,TRBJ2-5
CASRRQTGLRKTQYF,TGTGCCAGCAGACGGCAGACAGGGCTAAGAAAGACCCAGTACTTC,NA,TRBV12-3/TRBV12-4,TRBD1,TRBJ2-5
CASSLGRDNIRTYEQYF,TGTGCCAGCAGCTTGGGCCGGGACAATATCCGTACCTACGAGCAGTACTTC,NA,TRBV5-4,NA,TRBJ2-7
CASSQVLGGSYEQYF,TGCGCCAGCAGCCAAGTTCTGGGGGGCTCTTACGAGCAGTACTTC,NA,TRBV4-1,NA,TRBJ2-7
CATSRDRGYSYEQYF,TGTGCCACCAGCAGAGATCGAGGGTACTCCTACGAGCAGTACTTC,NA,TRBV15,NA,TRBJ2-7
CASSSSAFDRGRYEQYF,TGTGCCAGCAGTAGCTCCGCTTTTGACAGGGGGAGGTACGAGCAGTACTTC,NA,TRBV28,TRBD1,TRBJ2-7